This T cell receptor (beta chain) was profiled in a study of shared clonotypes between healthy human individuals. Study in general: Those who served as donors were a couple of women and a few men between the ages of 18 and 49. CD4 naive and memory got three plates each, CD8 naive two, CD8 memory one. Study-wide findings and caveats: Measured sharing among donors was expected to vary with sequencing depth.

Germline V gene lookup returns CDR1 SGHVS and CDR2 FQNEAQ. The ends were cut back, 5 bases at V and 1 base at J, with 18 bases in the middle. This CDR3 contains 16 residues. Profiling relied on immunoSEQ multiplex PCR, and the TCRdb table lists in-frame clones only, not all of them. Of more than 2 million clones in the sample, about 95% were seen once. Only CD45RO-negative cells positively selected for CCR7 counted as naive CD8 cells, so terminally differentiated effector memory CD45RA+ cells were excluded. Study donors comprised healthy, HIV-negative adults devoid of recent acute infection or vaccination. A remark on this clone: The antigen remains undetermined.

The material sequenced was naive CD8+ T cells sorted from blood. The origin of this receptor is a man between 18 and 29 years old in good health. The chain has TRBV7-8 and TRBJ2-7, with no clear D. The CDR3: CASSHSQIGLSYEQYF. In DNA, the CDR3 is TGTGCCAGCAGCCATTCTCAGATAGGCTTATCCTACGAGCAGTACTTC.